The 29 T cell receptor beta chains below all came from one sample that was sequenced in a study of metastatic and nonmetastatic thyroid tumors. There were no patients who had received any treatment before thyroid surgery. TCRdb reanalyzed the PCR reads with MiXCR. The sample contains more than 85,000 clones, over 8.5% of which appear only once. Sequencing was carried out using blood. The receptors derive from a female donor with papillary thyroid cancer or a benign thyroid nodule (not recorded which). Some clones in this sample may be carry-over from other donors' samples.

This clone was seen only a few times. The DNA for the CDR3 is TGTGCCAGCAGTGGGGGTGGGGGGGCAGATACGCAGTATTTT. This translates into CASSGGGGADTQYF. The chain employs TRBV6-1 and TRBJ2-3; 7 bases match TRBD2. CDR1 and CDR2 (germline): MNHNS, SASEGT. The length of the CDR3 is 14 residues. V was clipped by 4 bases and J by 4 bases; unmatched bases: 5.

Many counts were recorded for this clone. The CDR3 nucleotides are TGTGCCTGGAGTAGAAGGCTGGGCCCCAAAATGAACACTGAAGCTTTCTTT. This sequence encodes CAWSRRLGPKMNTEAFF. This sequence joins TRBV30 and TRBJ1-1, with D unclear. Deletions cut 2 bases from V and 0 bases from J, with 19 bases between. This CDR3 has 17 residues. CDR1 is GTSNPN, CDR2 SVGIG, per germline (reference sequence).

Concerning this clone: Given a much more abundant clone one base away, this may be a read error. The chain combines TRBV6-4 with TRBJ2-5; D not resolved. With 3 bases removed from V and 7 bases from J, the gap between germline ends came to 15 bases. The V gene's germline CDR1 is MRHNA and CDR2 SNTAGT. The CDR3 contains 14 residues. The CDR3 bases are TGTGCCAGCAGTGAGGGGTACGGATCGGTGACCCAGTACTTC. Translated: CASSEGYGSVTQYF.

Many counts were recorded for this clone. The J gene is TRBJ1-5, the V gene TRBV3-1; a possible D gene is TRBD1 (5 bases). Trimming took off 2 bases at V and 5 bases at J, with 10 bases between the two ends. The germline gives CDR1 LGHDT, CDR2 YNNKEL (reference sequence). The CDR3 consists of 14 residues. The CDR3 DNA sequence: TGTGCCAGCAGCCAATTTACGGGGGATCAGCCCCAGCATTTT. It yields the protein CASSQFTGDQPQHF. Full variable domain (missing parts from reference TRBV3-1 and TRBJ1-5): DTAVSQTPKYLVTQMGNDKSIKCEQNLGHDTMYWYKQDSKKFLKIMFSYNNKELIINETVPNRFSPKSPDKAHLNLHINSLELGDSAVYFCASSQFTGDQPQHFGDGTRLSIL.

There are many counts of this clone. J is TRBJ2-7 and V is TRBV7-3; maybe TRBD1 (6 bases). Germline V lookup: CDR1 SGHTA, CDR2 FQGTGA. This CDR3 has 15 residues. V gave up 2 bases and J gave up 0 bases, with 11 bases separating them. The CDR3 spells CASSLPKDSSYEQYF. DNA of the CDR3: TGTGCCAGCAGCTTACCTAAGGACAGCTCCTACGAGCAGTACTTC.

To note about this clone: This may be a read error: a much more frequent sequence differs by one nucleotide. The rearrangement uses TRBV12-3 or TRBV12-4 and TRBJ1-1, with D possibly TRBD1 on 5 matching bases. The V end was cut by 8 bases, the J end by 1 base, with 20 bases between. The CDR3 spans 16 residues. This CDR3 is CASGLGPYRRNTEAFF. DNA for the CDR3: TGTGCCAGCGGATTAGGCCCCTACAGGAGGAACACTGAAGCTTTCTTT.

This clone was detected many times. This rearrangement joins TRBV6-6 to TRBJ2-2, with 8 positions matching TRBD2. After removal of 7 bases from V and 7 bases from J, the junction contained 20 bases not matched to a gene. The CDR3 length is 18 residues. Germline CDR1 MNHNY, CDR2 SVGAGI (reference sequence). The CDR3 region is CASTTTRLRLASVGELFF. The CDR3 DNA follows: TGTGCCAGCACTACTACTCGCCTTAGACTAGCGAGTGTCGGGGAGCTGTTTTTT.

This clone came up many times. The V call is TRBV15, the J call TRBJ1-2; D uncertain. This CDR3 has 12 amino acids. Germline lookup yields CDR1 LNHNV and CDR2 YYDKDF (reference sequence). The V end lost 4 bases, the J end lost 5 bases, and 8 bases lay between the germline ends. In DNA form, the CDR3 reads TGTGCCACCAGCAATAACCGATATGGCTACACCTTC. It translates to CATSNNRYGYTF.

This clone was counted many times. The chain joins TRBV7-3 to TRBJ2-5; D is perhaps TRBD2 (6 bases). Germline V CDR1 and CDR2: SGHTA, FQGTGA. V shed 3 bases and J shed 2 bases, with 13 bases lying between them. The CDR3 spans 15 residues. CDR3 nucleotides: TGTGCCAGCAGCTTGGAGGGGCATGGTCAAGAGACCCAGTACTTC. This translates into CASSLEGHGQETQYF.

This clone was seen many times. The CDR3 reads CASSLGASGGAGELFF. CDR3 nucleotides: TGTGCCAGCAGCTTGGGTGCTAGCGGGGGGGCCGGGGAGCTGTTTTTT. The chain links TRBV5-4 to TRBJ2-2; 12 positions match TRBD2. The germline gives CDR1 SGHNT, CDR2 YYREEE (reference sequence). The CDR3 is 16 residues long. The ends lost 0 bases at V and 6 bases at J; junction bases unmatched: 3.

V is TRBV29-1 and J is TRBJ1-3, with 8 bases that match TRBD1. The junction had 10 bases not matched to a gene; V was cut back by 5 bases and J by 7 bases. Looked up from germline, CDR1 is SQVTM and CDR2 is ANQGSEA. The CDR3 sequence is 14 residues long. Here the CDR3 DNA reads TGCAGCGTTATGACAGGGGCGAGTGGCAACACCATATATTTT. Amino acids: CSVMTGASGNTIYF.

The V call is TRBV6-2 or TRBV6-3, the J call TRBJ1-3; D uncertain. V was shortened by 4 bases and J by 0 bases, with 10 bases between the two germline ends. This CDR3 comprises 15 residues. Looked up from germline, CDR1 is MNHEY and CDR2 is SVGEGT. The CDR3 sequence: CASSCRMSSGNTIYF. The CDR3 coding sequence is TGTGCCAGCAGTTGCAGGATGAGCTCTGGAAACACCATATATTTT.

This clone has at least ten counts. This chain links TRBV4-1 with TRBJ1-1; possible D gene TRBD1, 5 bases. Germline V gives CDR1 MGHRA, CDR2 YSYEKL. CDR3 length: 17 amino acids. V was pared by 0 bases and J by 4 bases, with 18 bases between. The CDR3 DNA is TGCGCCAGCAGCCAAGATTGGGTCTTTCGGGGGACCACTGAAGCTTTCTTT. Translated: CASSQDWVFRGTTEAFF.

CDR3 DNA sequence: TGTGCCTGGAGTGTATCGGGTGTGCGGGGCTACACCTTC. It translates to CAWSVSGVRGYTF. J is TRBJ1-2 and V is TRBV30; D remains ambiguous. Trimming cost V 0 bases and J 8 bases, with 13 bases left between them. The CDR3 extends over 13 amino acids. Per germline, CDR1 GTSNPN and CDR2 SVGIG (reference sequence).

In its sample, this clone is medium-sized. The J gene is TRBJ2-2, the V gene TRBV6-4; possible D gene TRBD1, 5 bases. Looked up from germline, CDR1 is MRHNA and CDR2 is SNTAGT. Trimming removed 3 bases at V and 4 bases at J, with 9 bases between. The CDR3 runs 14 residues. The CDR3 DNA is TGTGCCAGCAGTGAAGGGGATGGCACCGGGGAGCTGTTTTTT. Protein product: CASSEGDGTGELFF.

This clone was counted at least ten times. This rearrangement joins TRBV5-1 to TRBJ2-3; tentatively, D is TRBD2 (5 bases). Germline V gene data show CDR1 as SGHRS and CDR2 as YFSETQ. V lost 5 bases to trimming and J lost 3 bases, with 22 bases between them. The CDR3 contains 17 residues. CDR3 residues: CASRQPRAILATDTQYF. CDR3 DNA: TGCGCCAGCAGACAACCAAGGGCCATTTTAGCGACAGATACGCAGTATTTT.

This clone was seen repeatedly, ten times or more. The rearrangement joins TRBV5-1 to TRBJ2-7; D remains unclear. Germline CDR1 and CDR2: SGHRS and YFSETQ. V lost 0 bases and J 2 bases, leaving 12 bases between the germline ends. The CDR3 loop spans 15 amino acids. The CDR3, as DNA: TGCGCCAGCAGCTTGGTGGGCAGCCGAACCTACGAGCAGTACTTC. Translated: CASSLVGSRTYEQYF.

There are many counts of this clone. J is TRBJ1-4 and V is TRBV4-1; no clear D. The germline CDR1 and CDR2 sequences are MGHRA and YSYEKL. The V end was cut by 3 bases, the J end by 5 bases, with 7 bases between. This CDR3 spans 13 amino acids. The CDR3 region has the DNA TGCGCCAGCAGCCAGGCTCGAAATGAAAAACTGTTTTTT. As protein: CASSQARNEKLFF.

This clone was counted many times. V gene TRBV6-1 combines with J gene TRBJ2-5; maybe TRBD2 (6 bases). Germline V lookup: CDR1 MNHNS, CDR2 SASEGT. The V gene lost 6 bases and the J gene lost 5 bases, with 13 bases spanning the gap. The CDR3 consists of 13 residues. CDR3 in amino acids: CASSRGVYETQYF. CDR3 coding DNA: TGTGCCAGCAGCCGCGGGGTTTACGAGACCCAGTACTTC.

This clone has ten or more counts. The chain is built from TRBV12-3 or TRBV12-4 and TRBJ1-2; 9 nucleotides agree with TRBD1. The junction had 5 bases not matched to a gene; V was cut back by 5 bases and J by 4 bases. This CDR3 is built from 14 residues. The CDR3 is CASSQDRGPYGYTF. DNA of the CDR3: TGTGCCAGCAGTCAGGACAGGGGCCCCTATGGCTACACCTTC.

A few counts support this clone. This chain connects TRBV19 to TRBJ2-5; maybe TRBD1 (6 bases). Trimming removed 3 bases at V and 1 base at J, with 9 bases between. CDR3 length: 14 amino acids. The germline gives CDR1 LNHDA, CDR2 SQIVND (reference sequence). The CDR3 reads CASSMATGQETQYF. The CDR3 region has the DNA TGTGCCAGTAGTATGGCGACAGGCCAAGAGACCCAGTACTTC.

This clone was observed at least ten times. V gene TRBV27 combines with J gene TRBJ1-2; no clear D. The V gene's germline CDR1 is MNHEY and CDR2 SMNVEV (reference sequence). The length of the CDR3 is 14 residues. Trimming took off 5 bases at V and 4 bases at J, with 14 bases between the two ends. Here the CDR3 DNA reads TGTGCCAGCAGTCAACCGGGCGGTGGCTATGGCTACACCTTC. Its protein is CASSQPGGGYGYTF.

The sample holds many counts of this clone. The chain's CDR3 is CASSGAGVEAYVNTEAFF. As DNA, the CDR3 is TGTGCCAGCAGTGGGGCGGGGGTGGAGGCGTACGTGAACACTGAAGCTTTCTTT. This chain links TRBV2 with TRBJ1-1; D is possibly TRBD1 (5 bases). Germline V gene lookup returns CDR1 SNHLY and CDR2 FYNNEI. The CDR3 extends over 18 amino acids. Trimming cost V 4 bases and J 0 bases, with 21 bases left between them.

This clone was picked up many times. This rearrangement joins TRBV30 to TRBJ2-3; no definite D call. The CDR3 runs to 15 residues. Between the trimmed V and J ends, which lost 0 bases and 2 bases, there was a span of 12 bases. CDR1 is GTSNPN, CDR2 SVGIG, per germline (reference sequence). DNA for the CDR3: TGTGCCTGGAGTGTTCGGCGGTATTACACAGATACGCAGTATTTT. Protein product: CAWSVRRYYTDTQYF. The whole variable domain, remainder taken from reference TRBV30 and TRBJ2-3, is SQTIHQWPATLVQPVGSPLSLECTVEGTSNPNLYWYRQAAGRGLQLLFYSVGIGQISSEVPQNLSASRPQDRQFILSSKKLLLSDSGFYLCAWSVRRYYTDTQYFGPGTRLTVL.

This clone was observed many times. The chain couples TRBV20-1 to TRBJ1-6, with 7 bases identical to TRBD1. The CDR3 extends over 15 amino acids. The germline gives CDR1 DFQATT, CDR2 SNEGSKA (reference sequence). The trim removed 2 bases at V and 5 bases at J, leaving 6 bases unmatched. DNA for the CDR3: TGCAGTGCTAGACCAACCGGGACAGATAATTCACCCCTCCACTTT. Its translation: CSARPTGTDNSPLHF.

This clone has a count of ten or more. The V gene is TRBV5-1, the J gene TRBJ1-6, with D unresolved. The CDR3 is made up of 13 amino acids. CDR1 SGHRS and CDR2 YFSETQ come from the germline V gene. V was shortened by 1 base and J by 5 bases, with 4 bases between the two germline ends. The CDR3 nucleotides read TGCGCCAGCAGCTTGCAGGATAATTCACCCCTCCACTTT. Translation gives CASSLQDNSPLHF.

As regards this clone: Sequence at one end of the junction differs from germline and may be a read error. The chain couples TRBV5-1 to TRBJ1-6, with no clear D. The germline V gene encodes CDR1 SGHRS and CDR2 YFSETQ. CDR3 length: 16 amino acids. In nucleotides, the CDR3 is TGTGCCAGCAGCTTGGGCGGGAGCTCCTATAATTCACCCCCCCACTTT. This gives the protein CASSLGGSSYNSPPHF.

This clone was recorded at least ten times. This chain joins TRBV24-1 and TRBJ2-7, with 9 bases lining up with TRBD2. Germline V CDR1 and CDR2: KGHDR, SFDVKD. The V gene end was trimmed by 3 bases and the J gene end by 2 bases; junction bases not matched to a gene: 7. CDR3 length: 16 amino acids. CDR3 in amino acids: CATSDGAAGGPYEQYF. For the CDR3, the DNA is TGTGCCACCAGTGATGGGGCAGCGGGGGGCCCCTACGAGCAGTACTTC.

CDR3 sequence (DNA): TGTGAAAGCAGCAACATTCTCACTGGAAACACCATATATTTT. Amino acid sequence: CESSNILTGNTIYF. This chain links TRBV11-2 with TRBJ1-3; no reliable D call. Germline CDR1 reads SGHAT; CDR2 reads FQNNGV. The CDR3 contains 14 residues.